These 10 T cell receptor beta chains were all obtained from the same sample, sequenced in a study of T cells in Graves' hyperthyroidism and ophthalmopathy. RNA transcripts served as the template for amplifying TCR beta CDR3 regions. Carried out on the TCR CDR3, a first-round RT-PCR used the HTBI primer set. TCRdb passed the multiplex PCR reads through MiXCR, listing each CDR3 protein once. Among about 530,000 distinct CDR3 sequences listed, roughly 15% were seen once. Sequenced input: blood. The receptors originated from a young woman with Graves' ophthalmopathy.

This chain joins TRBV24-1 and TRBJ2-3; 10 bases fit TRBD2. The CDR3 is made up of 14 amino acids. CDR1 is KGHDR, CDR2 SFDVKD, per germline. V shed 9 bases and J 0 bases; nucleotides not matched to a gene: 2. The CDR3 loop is CATGTSASTDTQYF. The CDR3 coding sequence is TGTGCCACCGGGACTAGCGCCAGCACAGATACGCAGTATTTT.

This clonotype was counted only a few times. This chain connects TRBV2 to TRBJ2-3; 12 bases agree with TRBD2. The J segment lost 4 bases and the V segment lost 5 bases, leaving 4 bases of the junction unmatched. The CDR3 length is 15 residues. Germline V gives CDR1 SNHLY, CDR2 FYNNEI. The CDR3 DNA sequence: TGTGCCAGCAGTCTGACTAGCGGGAGTTCAGATACGCAGTATTTT. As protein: CASSLTSGSSDTQYF.

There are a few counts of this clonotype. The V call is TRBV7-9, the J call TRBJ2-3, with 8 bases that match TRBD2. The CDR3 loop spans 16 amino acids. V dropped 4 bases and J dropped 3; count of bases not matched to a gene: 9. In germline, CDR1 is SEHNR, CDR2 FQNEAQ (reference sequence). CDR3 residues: CASSSREAGATDTQYF. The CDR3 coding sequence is TGTGCCAGCAGCTCCCGCGAAGCGGGAGCGACAGATACGCAGTATTTT.

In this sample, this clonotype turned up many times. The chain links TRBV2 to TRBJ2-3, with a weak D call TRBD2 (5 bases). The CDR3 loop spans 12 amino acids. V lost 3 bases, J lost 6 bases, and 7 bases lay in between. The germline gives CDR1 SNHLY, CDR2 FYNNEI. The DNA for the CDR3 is TGTGCCAGCAGTGATAGGGAGGATACGCAGTATTTT. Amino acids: CASSDREDTQYF.

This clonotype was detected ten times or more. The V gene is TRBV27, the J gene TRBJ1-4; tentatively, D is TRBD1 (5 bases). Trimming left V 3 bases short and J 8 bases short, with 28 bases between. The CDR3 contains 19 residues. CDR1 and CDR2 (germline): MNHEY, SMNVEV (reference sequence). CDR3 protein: CASSFSILGASEKEEKLFF. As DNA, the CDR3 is TGTGCCAGCAGTTTTTCGATTCTCGGGGCCTCCGAAAAAGAAGAAAAACTGTTTTTT.

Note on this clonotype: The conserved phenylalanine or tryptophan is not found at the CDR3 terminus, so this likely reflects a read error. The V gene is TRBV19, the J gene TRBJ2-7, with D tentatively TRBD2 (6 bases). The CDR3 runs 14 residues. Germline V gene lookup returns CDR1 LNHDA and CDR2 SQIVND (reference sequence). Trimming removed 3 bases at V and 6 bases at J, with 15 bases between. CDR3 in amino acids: CASSMGSGGVEQYL. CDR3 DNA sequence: TGTGCCAGTAGTATGGGAAGTGGAGGGGTCGAGCAGTACCTC.

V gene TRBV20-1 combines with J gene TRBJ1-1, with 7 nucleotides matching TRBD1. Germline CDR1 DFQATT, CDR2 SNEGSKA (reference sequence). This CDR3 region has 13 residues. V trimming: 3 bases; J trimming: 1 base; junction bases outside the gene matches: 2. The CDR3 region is CSASQGGNTEAFF. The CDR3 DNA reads TGCAGTGCTAGTCAGGGGGGGAACACTGAAGCTTTCTTT.

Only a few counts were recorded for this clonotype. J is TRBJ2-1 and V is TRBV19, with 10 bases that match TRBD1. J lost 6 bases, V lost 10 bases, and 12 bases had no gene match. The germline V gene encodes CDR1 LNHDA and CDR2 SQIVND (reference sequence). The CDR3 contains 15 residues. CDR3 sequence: CATLSGTGEINEQFF. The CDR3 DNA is TGTGCCACTTTATCCGGGACAGGGGAAATCAATGAGCAGTTCTTC.

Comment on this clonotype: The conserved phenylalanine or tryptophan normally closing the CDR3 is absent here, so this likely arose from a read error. The DNA of the CDR3 is TGTGCCAGCAGTTCAAGCGGAACTTACGAGCAGTACCTC. It specifies CASSSSGTYEQYL. The rearrangement joins TRBV9 to TRBJ2-7, with D possibly TRBD2 on 5 matching bases. In germline, CDR1 is SGDLS, CDR2 YYNGEE. V was cut by 5 bases and J by 4 bases, with 13 bases left in between. CDR3 size: 13 residues.

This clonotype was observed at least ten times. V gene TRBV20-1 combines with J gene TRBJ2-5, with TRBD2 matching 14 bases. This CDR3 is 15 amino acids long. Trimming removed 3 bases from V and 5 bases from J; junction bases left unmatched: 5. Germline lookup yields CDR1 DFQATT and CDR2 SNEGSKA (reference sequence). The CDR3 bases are TGCAGTGCTAGGACTAGCGGGAGGGCCGGGGAGACCCAGTACTTC. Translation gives CSARTSGRAGETQYF.